This T cell receptor (beta chain) was recorded in a study of T-cell memory formation after mild COVID-19. Whole-study findings and limits: Mainly CM and EM harbored the contracting CD4+ clones; mainly EMRA harbored the CD8+ ones.

The germline CDR1 and CDR2 sequences are SGHRS and YFSETQ. The CDR3 has 12 residues. V was pared by 0 bases and J by 6 bases, with 7 bases between. TCRdb fed the 5' RACE reads into MiXCR, producing one record per CDR3 protein. Of approximately 240,000 distinct CDR3 sequences listed, 16% were seen once; the top ten hold around 3.8%. About this clonotype itself: Its antigen is still unknown.

Sequencing was carried out using PBMCs or a T cell subset sorted from them (not recorded which). This sequence was found in a man aged 18-30 years who had mild COVID-19 (a few samples of this study predate the infection). Cell type and time point are not known. The chain carries TRBV5-1 and TRBJ2-7; D is undetermined. CDR3 protein: CASSLEGPEQYF. The CDR3 DNA follows: TGCGCCAGCAGCTTGGAGGGCCCCGAGCAGTACTTC.